Below, 8 T cell receptor beta chains from the same sample are listed, as sequenced in a study of metastatic and nonmetastatic thyroid tumors. MiXCR reprocessed the PCR reads for TCRdb. The profile covers 30,000 to 45,000 clones, with less than 25% appearing a single time and around 15% taken by the ten largest. Patients were all untreated before their thyroid surgery. The sample consisted of blood. The receptors come from a female donor with papillary thyroid cancer or a benign thyroid nodule (not recorded which). Some clones in this sample may be carry-over from other donors' samples.

This clone has at least ten counts. J is TRBJ2-1 and V is TRBV6-1, with 7 bases identical to TRBD2. Trimming took 6 bases from V and 5 from J; bases not matched to a gene: 7. This CDR3 contains 14 residues. From germline, CDR1 is MNHNS and CDR2 SASEGT. The CDR3 DNA sequence: TGTGCCAGCAGATGGGACTACCCAAACAATGAGCAGTTCTTC. Its translation: CASRWDYPNNEQFF.

CDR3 amino acids: CAIRGAVHEQYF. Written as DNA, the CDR3 is TGTGCCATCAGGGGGGCCGTCCACGAGCAGTACTTC. V gene TRBV6-7 combines with J gene TRBJ2-7; D might be TRBD1 (7 bases). TRBV6-7 is an ORF, with its function uncertain. Between the trimmed V and J ends, which lost 10 bases and 5 bases, there was a span of 15 bases. CDR3 size: 12 residues.

This clone was observed a few times. The chain combines TRBV12-3 or TRBV12-4 with TRBJ1-6; D is undetermined. This CDR3 is built from 14 residues. Trimming stripped 2 bases from V and 9 bases from J, with 11 bases between. The CDR3 sequence: CASSLSRSGSPLHF. In nucleotides, the CDR3 is TGTGCCAGCAGTTTATCGCGAAGTGGTTCACCCCTCCACTTT.

The chain couples TRBV7-8 to TRBJ2-1, with 15 nucleotides matching TRBD2. CDR1 SGHVS and CDR2 FQNEAQ come from the germline V gene. V shed 5 bases, J shed 13 bases, and the junction held 9 bases outside the gene matches. CDR3 size: 15 residues. CDR3 in amino acids: CASSRTSGRGNYQFF. In DNA form, the CDR3 reads TGTGCCAGCAGCCGGACTAGCGGGAGGGGAAATTATCAGTTCTTC.

This clone has ten or more counts. This chain links TRBV19 with TRBJ2-2; 11 nucleotides agree with TRBD2. The V and J ends lost 4 bases and 7 bases, in that order; junction bases with no gene match: 8. The CDR3 sequence is 16 residues long. CDR1 is LNHDA and CDR2 is SQIVND in the germline V gene (reference sequence). The chain's CDR3 is CASSTVAGGPFGELFF. The CDR3 DNA sequence: TGTGCCAGTAGTACCGTAGCGGGAGGGCCGTTCGGGGAGCTGTTTTTT.

This clone was observed many times. Other DNA sequences from this sample encode an identical CDR3 as well. V gene TRBV15 combines with J gene TRBJ2-3, with D maybe TRBD2 (6 bases). There are 13 residues in the CDR3. V dropped 4 bases and J dropped 10 bases, with 15 bases sitting between them. Germline V gene sequence: CDR1 LNHNV, CDR2 YYDKDF (reference sequence). CDR3 residues: CATSMEGIGAQYF. The CDR3 DNA reads as TGTGCCACCAGCATGGAGGGGATAGGGGCGCAGTATTTT.

The J gene is TRBJ2-2, the V gene TRBV12-3 or TRBV12-4; 11 bases agree with TRBD2. This CDR3 is 19 amino acids long. The junction had 13 bases not matched to a gene; V was cut back by 2 bases and J by 5 bases. This CDR3 is CASSLQPNSGRARTGELFF. DNA for the CDR3: TGTGCCAGCAGTTTACAGCCGAATAGCGGGAGGGCCCGGACCGGGGAGCTGTTTTTT.

This clone was counted a few times. The rearrangement uses TRBV6-1 and TRBJ2-7; possible D gene TRBD2, 5 bases. This CDR3 region has 14 residues. Germline V gene data show CDR1 as MNHNS and CDR2 as SASEGT. V dropped 7 bases and J dropped 6 bases, with 19 bases sitting between them. The CDR3 bases are TGTGCCAGCATCCCGCCAGCTGGAGGATCCGAGCAGTACTTC. Translated, it gives CASIPPAGGSEQYF.